This paragraph covers one T cell receptor (beta chain) sequence. Antigen specificity is unknown. The data belong to a study of cytomegalovirus exposure and HLA in healthy donors. The study, taken as a whole, reports: According to the study, 160 or so TCR beta chains were cytomegalovirus-associated.

The PCR had 60 Vbeta and 13 Jbeta primers. The protocol was immunoSEQ multiplex PCR, while the TCRdb copy is restricted to in-frame clones and leaves out a portion. Of around 150,000 clones in the sample, more than 75% were seen once. This TCR was sampled from a man aged 18 to 29 in good health and CMV-seropositive. Material: PBMCs.

The CDR3 spells CASKRISGDIQYF. The CDR3 nucleotides are TGTGCCAGCAAGAGGATCAGCGGAGACATTCAGTACTTC. V and J are TRBV6-6 and TRBJ2-4; D might be TRBD2 (5 bases). The ends were cut back, 7 bases at V and 8 bases at J, with 15 bases in the middle. The CDR3 extends over 13 amino acids. The germline V gene encodes CDR1 MNHNY and CDR2 SVGAGI (reference sequence).